The 5 T cell receptor beta chains reported below all come from one sample, sequenced in a study of blood T cell repertoires in COVID-19. Generated by immunoSEQ multiplex PCR, the TCRdb table keeps only in-frame clones and is missing some. The sample has 250,000 to 300,000 clones; about 86% are singletons. Sequenced sample: peripheral blood. These receptors were obtained from a woman aged 55-70 years with active or convalescent COVID-19.

The chain couples TRBV14 to TRBJ1-3; 8 nucleotides align to TRBD1. The CDR3 is 16 residues long. CDR1 and CDR2 (germline): SGHDN, FVKESK. The J segment lost 4 bases and the V segment lost 4 bases, leaving 9 bases of the junction unmatched. The CDR3 reads CASSPRVRGHGNTIYF. The CDR3 DNA is TGTGCCAGCAGCCCACGGGTCAGGGGGCACGGAAACACCATATATTTT.

This chain joins TRBV19 and TRBJ2-5, with 13 bases aligning to TRBD2. The CDR3 runs to 15 residues. The V and J ends lost 7 bases and 3 bases, in that order; junction bases with no gene match: 5. CDR1 is LNHDA and CDR2 is SQIVND in the germline V gene (reference sequence). The CDR3 bases are TGTGCCAGTAACCCCGGGACTAGCGGGAAAGAGACCCAGTACTTC. Translated: CASNPGTSGKETQYF.

This chain links TRBV29-1 with TRBJ1-1, with TRBD1 matching over 8 bases. Germline V gene lookup returns CDR1 SQVTM and CDR2 ANQGSEA. J gave up 4 bases and V 0 bases, and 7 bases lay outside the gene matches. This CDR3 has 15 amino acids. The CDR3 here is CSVEDFPGGVTEAFF. For the CDR3, the DNA is TGCAGCGTTGAAGATTTTCCAGGGGGCGTCACTGAAGCTTTCTTT.

CDR3 bases: TGTGCCAGCACCCTTCGCGGGGACCGATGTAACTATGGCTACACCTTC. Protein product: CASTLRGDRCNYGYTF. This chain joins TRBV21-1 and TRBJ1-2. TRBV21-1 is described as a pseudogene. The CDR3 consists of 16 residues.

This clone was observed a few times. The rearrangement joins TRBV10-3 to TRBJ1-5; 10 bases match TRBD1. Germline V gene data show CDR1 as ENHRY and CDR2 as SYGVKD. V lost 5 bases and J lost 4; bases outside the gene matches: 2. CDR3 size: 14 residues. This CDR3 is CAISRTGGNQPQHF. CDR3 nucleotides: TGTGCCATCAGTCGGACAGGGGGGAATCAGCCCCAGCATTTT.